This entry lists 9 T cell receptor beta chains sequenced from one sample in a study of human T cells and chemical hapten exposure (dated by TCRdb to the early 2020s). Library method: RACE. Sequencing used a NextSeq 500. The public reads were run again by TCRdb, first through fastp at Q25 and then through MiXCR, and only productive beta chains were kept. Every distinct CDR3 protein forms one entry, paired with its most common genes and DNA. This sample is represented by some 150,000 distinct CDR3 sequences; about an eighth of them were singletons. The ten top clones hold approximately 1.3% of the sample. The time point label on this specimen signifies: patch test 2, 6 weeks after DPC sensitization. The intended sense of this specimen's treatment or condition label: therapeutic diphenylcyclopropenone sensitization with weekly scalp DPC. Source: whole blood, taken in connection with sensitization to the hapten diphenylcyclopropenone (DPC). These receptors all stem from a woman aged 50 to 65 with alopecia areata. Some clones in this sample may be carry-over from other donors' samples.

This clonotype was seen a few times. The chain couples TRBV12-3 or TRBV12-4 to TRBJ2-3; possible D gene TRBD2, 6 bases. CDR3 length: 14 amino acids. V dropped 3 bases and J dropped 6 bases, with 13 bases sitting between them. In nucleotides, the CDR3 is TGTGCCAGCAGTTTGGGGGACTGGCAGGATACGCAGTATTTT. Protein product: CASSLGDWQDTQYF.

This chain connects TRBV7-2 to TRBJ2-1; the D is unclear. From germline, CDR1 is SGHTA and CDR2 FQGNSA. The CDR3 covers 15 residues. V lost 4 bases, J lost 2 bases, and 12 bases lay in between. The CDR3 nucleotides read TGTGCCAGCAGCTCTGGGCCATATGCCTACAATGAGCAGTTCTTC. Protein sequence: CASSSGPYAYNEQFF.

The chain links TRBV12-3 or TRBV12-4 to TRBJ2-2, with D unclear. The CDR3 sequence is 12 residues long. Trimming removed 7 bases from V and 5 bases from J, with 8 bases in between. CDR3 DNA sequence: TGTGCCAGCACGCTGGAGACCGGGGAGCTGTTTTTT. It yields the protein CASTLETGELFF.

This clonotype was seen more than once but under ten times. V and J are TRBV12-3 or TRBV12-4 and TRBJ2-1, with 7 bases that match TRBD1. V gave up 5 bases and J gave up 6 bases; unmatched junction bases: 13. CDR3 length: 16 amino acids. CDR3 sequence: CASSPGTARVRNEQFF. CDR3 coding DNA: TGTGCCAGCAGTCCTGGGACAGCAAGGGTTCGCAATGAGCAGTTCTTC.

The V and J genes are TRBV29-1 and TRBJ2-1; D is perhaps TRBD1 (6 bases). V gave up 4 bases and J gave up 9 bases, with 19 bases separating them. Germline V CDR1 and CDR2: SQVTM, ANQGSEA. The CDR3 is 14 amino acids. CDR3 in amino acids: CSVGRDIVKREQFF. DNA for the CDR3: TGCAGCGTTGGCCGGGACATTGTAAAACGTGAGCAGTTCTTC.

This clonotype was counted ten times or more. This rearrangement joins TRBV7-2 to TRBJ2-6; D unclear. CDR1 and CDR2 from the germline V gene are SGHTA and FQGNSA. The CDR3 is made up of 14 amino acids. Trimming pared 4 bases from V and 0 bases from J, leaving 4 bases between. The CDR3 here is CASSSYSGANVLTF. The CDR3 bases are TGTGCCAGCAGCTCGTACTCTGGGGCCAACGTCCTGACTTTC.

This clonotype was counted a few times. The chain is built from TRBV7-3 and TRBJ2-2; D is perhaps TRBD1 (7 bases). Germline V gives CDR1 SGHTA, CDR2 FQGTGA. Trimming took 5 bases from V and 7 from J, leaving 14 bases between them. The CDR3 is 14 residues long. The CDR3 DNA is TGTGCCAGCAGCCCAGGGGGGCTGAGCGGGGAGCTGTTTTTT. The encoded protein is CASSPGGLSGELFF. Complete variable domain (other parts from reference TRBV7-3 and TRBJ2-2): GAGVSQTPSNKVTEKGKYVELRCDPISGHTALYWYRQSLGQGPEFLIYFQGTGAADDSGLPNDRFFAVRPEGSVSTLKIQRTERGDSAVYLCASSPGGLSGELFFGEGSRLTVL.

This clonotype has more than one count but fewer than ten. The rearrangement links TRBV6-2 or TRBV6-3 to TRBJ1-4, with a possible D match to TRBD1 (6 bases). Between the trimmed V and J ends, which lost 0 bases and 4 bases, there was a span of 9 bases. This CDR3 spans 15 amino acids. Per germline, CDR1 MNHEY and CDR2 SVGEGT. The CDR3 nucleotides read TGTGCCAGCAGTTACTCGACAGGACTTAATGAAAAACTGTTTTTT. This gives the protein CASSYSTGLNEKLFF.

This clonotype was counted at least ten times. This chain links TRBV29-1 with TRBJ2-3; the D is unclear. The CDR3 runs to 11 residues. Germline CDR1 SQVTM, CDR2 ANQGSEA. V shed 3 bases and J shed 4 bases, with 5 bases lying between them. The CDR3 DNA is TGCAGCGTTGACCTGGCAGATACGCAGTATTTT. This gives the protein CSVDLADTQYF.